This TCR beta chain was sequenced during a study of blood T cell repertoires in COVID-19 (dated by TCRdb to the early 2020s). Looking at the study overall: Samples from collaborators originated in the United States, Italy and Spain and spanned both the acute and convalescent phases of COVID-19. The sample metadata nearly always contained a de-identified subject ID, COVID-19 status, age in years and sex. A freely available public database, intended as a resource for researchers studying the immune response to SARS-CoV-2, is where the repertoires were released. The material from the prospective study consisted of cDNA or gDNA derived from T cells, B-cell-depleted T cells, or PBMCs. Deeply sampled blood TCRbeta repertoires from subjects exposed to, actively infected with, or recovered from COVID-19 were included in the dataset. Where available, HLA class I and class II types were obtained from metadata supplied by the sample provider rather than from assay-based typing. Samples came from the ongoing ImmuneRACE study (first 160 participants) plus 1,254 subjects from 6 global collaborators. General conclusions and limits of the study: The quantity of clinical and demographic metadata differed by source and by participant and was supplied without curation.

From its cysteine to its phenylalanine, the CDR3 spans 15 amino acids. Here the CDR3 DNA is all that survives: 45 bases in frame from base 1. Trimming takes 3 bases off V and 6 bases off J; junction bases not matched to a gene: 8. CDR1 and CDR2 are read off the germline V gene (reference sequence) as LGHDT and YNNKEL. As for this clone: Its binding antigen is unknown. No base quality information exists; no much larger clone differs at one position.

TCRbeta CDR3 regions were amplified from genomic DNA using the immunoSEQ Assay, a bias-controlled multiplex PCR. The published analysis was carried out like this. The number of nucleated cells in each sample was estimated by amplification of reference gene primers within the assay. To quantify the absolute abundance of each unique TCRbeta CDR3 rearrangement, sequence reads were collapsed and filtered. For each sample, productive Simpson clonality was calculated by taking the square root of Simpson's diversity index across productive rearrangements. Drawn from immuneACCESS, this table holds only the in-frame rearrangements with V and J called that TCRdb kept. Clones are partly lost; checked studies trace under half to an unresolved V gene and leave the rest unexplained. Clone size and V and J calls were adopted from that table, with D and trimming inferred from the DNA. The sample profile shows around 100,000 clones; approximately 88% of them were found once. The ten largest make up 12% of the sample.

Whole blood was collected in K2EDTA tubes by collaborating institutions according to the institutions' own protocols. For TCRbeta analysis, collaborators shipped samples in one of three forms: frozen whole blood, isolated PBMCs, or DNA extracted from either of those sample types. This receptor was taken from a human donor in a cohort sampled during active COVID-19. The rearrangement combines TRBV3-1 (or the pseudogene TRBV3-2) with TRBJ2-1; 7 central bases correspond to TRBD2. The sequencing sample was made of peripheral blood. CDR3 region: CASSQGGRGINEQFF. The nucleotides are TGTGCCAGCAGCCAGGGGGGGAGGGGAATCAATGAGCAGTTCTTC.